The entry that follows covers one T cell receptor (beta chain) sequence. Data came from immunoSEQ multiplex PCR; TCRdb stores just in-frame clones and leaves some out. The top ten clones hold 6.3% of a sample with some 97,000 clones, 82% of them seen once. The sample is drawn from a study of PD-1 blockade in mismatch repair-deficient tumors. Study-wide background: All were previously treated, progressing patients with about twelve mismatch repair-deficient cancer types.

All patients were mismatch repair deficient, assessed by either PCR or immunohistochemistry. The CDR3 length is 15 residues. The V and J ends lost 4 bases and 1 base respectively, with 14 bases between them. Looked up from germline, CDR1 is SGHRS and CDR2 is YFSETQ. Sequences were derived from peripheral blood, sampled 30 to 36 weeks after starting pembrolizumab. This chain uses TRBV5-1 with TRBJ1-1, with D hard to call. The receptor's source is an adult with mismatch repair-deficient cancer. The CDR3 sequence is CASSIVADGNTEAFF. The DNA for the CDR3 is TGCGCCAGCAGCATCGTGGCAGACGGGAACACTGAAGCTTTCTTT.